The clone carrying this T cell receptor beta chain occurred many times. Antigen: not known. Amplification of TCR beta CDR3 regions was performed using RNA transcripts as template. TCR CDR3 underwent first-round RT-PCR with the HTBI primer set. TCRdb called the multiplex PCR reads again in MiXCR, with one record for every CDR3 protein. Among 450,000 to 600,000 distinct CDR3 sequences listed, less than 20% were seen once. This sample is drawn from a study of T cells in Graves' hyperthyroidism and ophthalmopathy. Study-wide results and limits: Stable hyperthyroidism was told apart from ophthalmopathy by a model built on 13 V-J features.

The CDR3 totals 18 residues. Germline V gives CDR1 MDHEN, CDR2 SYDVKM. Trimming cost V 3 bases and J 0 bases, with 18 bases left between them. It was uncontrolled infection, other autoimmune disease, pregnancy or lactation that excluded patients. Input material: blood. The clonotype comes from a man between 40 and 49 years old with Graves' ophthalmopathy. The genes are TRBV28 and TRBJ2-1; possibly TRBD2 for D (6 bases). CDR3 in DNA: TGTGCCAGCAGTTTGCGGTGGGACTTCCTTGGCTCCTACAATGAGCAGTTCTTC. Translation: CASSLRWDFLGSYNEQFF. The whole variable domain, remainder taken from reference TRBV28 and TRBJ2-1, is DVKVTQSSRYLVKRTGEKVFLECVQDMDHENMFWYRQDPGLGLRLIYFSYDVKMKEKGDIPEGYSVSREKKERFSLILESASTNQTSMYLCASSLRWDFLGSYNEQFFGPGTRLTVL.